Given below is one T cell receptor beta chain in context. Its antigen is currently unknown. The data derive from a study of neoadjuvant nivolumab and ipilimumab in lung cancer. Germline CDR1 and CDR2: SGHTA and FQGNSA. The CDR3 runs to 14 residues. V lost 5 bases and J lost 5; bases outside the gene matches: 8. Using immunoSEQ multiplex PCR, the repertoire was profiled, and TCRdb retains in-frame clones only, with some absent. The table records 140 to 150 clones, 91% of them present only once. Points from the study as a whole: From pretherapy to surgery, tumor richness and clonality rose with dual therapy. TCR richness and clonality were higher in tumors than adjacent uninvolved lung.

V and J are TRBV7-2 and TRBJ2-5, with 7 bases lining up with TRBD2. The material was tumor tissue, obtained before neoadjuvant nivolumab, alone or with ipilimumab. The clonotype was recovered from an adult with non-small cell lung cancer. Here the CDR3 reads CASSQGAGEETQYF. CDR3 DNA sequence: TGTGCCAGCAGCCAAGGTGCGGGGGAGGAGACCCAGTACTTC.